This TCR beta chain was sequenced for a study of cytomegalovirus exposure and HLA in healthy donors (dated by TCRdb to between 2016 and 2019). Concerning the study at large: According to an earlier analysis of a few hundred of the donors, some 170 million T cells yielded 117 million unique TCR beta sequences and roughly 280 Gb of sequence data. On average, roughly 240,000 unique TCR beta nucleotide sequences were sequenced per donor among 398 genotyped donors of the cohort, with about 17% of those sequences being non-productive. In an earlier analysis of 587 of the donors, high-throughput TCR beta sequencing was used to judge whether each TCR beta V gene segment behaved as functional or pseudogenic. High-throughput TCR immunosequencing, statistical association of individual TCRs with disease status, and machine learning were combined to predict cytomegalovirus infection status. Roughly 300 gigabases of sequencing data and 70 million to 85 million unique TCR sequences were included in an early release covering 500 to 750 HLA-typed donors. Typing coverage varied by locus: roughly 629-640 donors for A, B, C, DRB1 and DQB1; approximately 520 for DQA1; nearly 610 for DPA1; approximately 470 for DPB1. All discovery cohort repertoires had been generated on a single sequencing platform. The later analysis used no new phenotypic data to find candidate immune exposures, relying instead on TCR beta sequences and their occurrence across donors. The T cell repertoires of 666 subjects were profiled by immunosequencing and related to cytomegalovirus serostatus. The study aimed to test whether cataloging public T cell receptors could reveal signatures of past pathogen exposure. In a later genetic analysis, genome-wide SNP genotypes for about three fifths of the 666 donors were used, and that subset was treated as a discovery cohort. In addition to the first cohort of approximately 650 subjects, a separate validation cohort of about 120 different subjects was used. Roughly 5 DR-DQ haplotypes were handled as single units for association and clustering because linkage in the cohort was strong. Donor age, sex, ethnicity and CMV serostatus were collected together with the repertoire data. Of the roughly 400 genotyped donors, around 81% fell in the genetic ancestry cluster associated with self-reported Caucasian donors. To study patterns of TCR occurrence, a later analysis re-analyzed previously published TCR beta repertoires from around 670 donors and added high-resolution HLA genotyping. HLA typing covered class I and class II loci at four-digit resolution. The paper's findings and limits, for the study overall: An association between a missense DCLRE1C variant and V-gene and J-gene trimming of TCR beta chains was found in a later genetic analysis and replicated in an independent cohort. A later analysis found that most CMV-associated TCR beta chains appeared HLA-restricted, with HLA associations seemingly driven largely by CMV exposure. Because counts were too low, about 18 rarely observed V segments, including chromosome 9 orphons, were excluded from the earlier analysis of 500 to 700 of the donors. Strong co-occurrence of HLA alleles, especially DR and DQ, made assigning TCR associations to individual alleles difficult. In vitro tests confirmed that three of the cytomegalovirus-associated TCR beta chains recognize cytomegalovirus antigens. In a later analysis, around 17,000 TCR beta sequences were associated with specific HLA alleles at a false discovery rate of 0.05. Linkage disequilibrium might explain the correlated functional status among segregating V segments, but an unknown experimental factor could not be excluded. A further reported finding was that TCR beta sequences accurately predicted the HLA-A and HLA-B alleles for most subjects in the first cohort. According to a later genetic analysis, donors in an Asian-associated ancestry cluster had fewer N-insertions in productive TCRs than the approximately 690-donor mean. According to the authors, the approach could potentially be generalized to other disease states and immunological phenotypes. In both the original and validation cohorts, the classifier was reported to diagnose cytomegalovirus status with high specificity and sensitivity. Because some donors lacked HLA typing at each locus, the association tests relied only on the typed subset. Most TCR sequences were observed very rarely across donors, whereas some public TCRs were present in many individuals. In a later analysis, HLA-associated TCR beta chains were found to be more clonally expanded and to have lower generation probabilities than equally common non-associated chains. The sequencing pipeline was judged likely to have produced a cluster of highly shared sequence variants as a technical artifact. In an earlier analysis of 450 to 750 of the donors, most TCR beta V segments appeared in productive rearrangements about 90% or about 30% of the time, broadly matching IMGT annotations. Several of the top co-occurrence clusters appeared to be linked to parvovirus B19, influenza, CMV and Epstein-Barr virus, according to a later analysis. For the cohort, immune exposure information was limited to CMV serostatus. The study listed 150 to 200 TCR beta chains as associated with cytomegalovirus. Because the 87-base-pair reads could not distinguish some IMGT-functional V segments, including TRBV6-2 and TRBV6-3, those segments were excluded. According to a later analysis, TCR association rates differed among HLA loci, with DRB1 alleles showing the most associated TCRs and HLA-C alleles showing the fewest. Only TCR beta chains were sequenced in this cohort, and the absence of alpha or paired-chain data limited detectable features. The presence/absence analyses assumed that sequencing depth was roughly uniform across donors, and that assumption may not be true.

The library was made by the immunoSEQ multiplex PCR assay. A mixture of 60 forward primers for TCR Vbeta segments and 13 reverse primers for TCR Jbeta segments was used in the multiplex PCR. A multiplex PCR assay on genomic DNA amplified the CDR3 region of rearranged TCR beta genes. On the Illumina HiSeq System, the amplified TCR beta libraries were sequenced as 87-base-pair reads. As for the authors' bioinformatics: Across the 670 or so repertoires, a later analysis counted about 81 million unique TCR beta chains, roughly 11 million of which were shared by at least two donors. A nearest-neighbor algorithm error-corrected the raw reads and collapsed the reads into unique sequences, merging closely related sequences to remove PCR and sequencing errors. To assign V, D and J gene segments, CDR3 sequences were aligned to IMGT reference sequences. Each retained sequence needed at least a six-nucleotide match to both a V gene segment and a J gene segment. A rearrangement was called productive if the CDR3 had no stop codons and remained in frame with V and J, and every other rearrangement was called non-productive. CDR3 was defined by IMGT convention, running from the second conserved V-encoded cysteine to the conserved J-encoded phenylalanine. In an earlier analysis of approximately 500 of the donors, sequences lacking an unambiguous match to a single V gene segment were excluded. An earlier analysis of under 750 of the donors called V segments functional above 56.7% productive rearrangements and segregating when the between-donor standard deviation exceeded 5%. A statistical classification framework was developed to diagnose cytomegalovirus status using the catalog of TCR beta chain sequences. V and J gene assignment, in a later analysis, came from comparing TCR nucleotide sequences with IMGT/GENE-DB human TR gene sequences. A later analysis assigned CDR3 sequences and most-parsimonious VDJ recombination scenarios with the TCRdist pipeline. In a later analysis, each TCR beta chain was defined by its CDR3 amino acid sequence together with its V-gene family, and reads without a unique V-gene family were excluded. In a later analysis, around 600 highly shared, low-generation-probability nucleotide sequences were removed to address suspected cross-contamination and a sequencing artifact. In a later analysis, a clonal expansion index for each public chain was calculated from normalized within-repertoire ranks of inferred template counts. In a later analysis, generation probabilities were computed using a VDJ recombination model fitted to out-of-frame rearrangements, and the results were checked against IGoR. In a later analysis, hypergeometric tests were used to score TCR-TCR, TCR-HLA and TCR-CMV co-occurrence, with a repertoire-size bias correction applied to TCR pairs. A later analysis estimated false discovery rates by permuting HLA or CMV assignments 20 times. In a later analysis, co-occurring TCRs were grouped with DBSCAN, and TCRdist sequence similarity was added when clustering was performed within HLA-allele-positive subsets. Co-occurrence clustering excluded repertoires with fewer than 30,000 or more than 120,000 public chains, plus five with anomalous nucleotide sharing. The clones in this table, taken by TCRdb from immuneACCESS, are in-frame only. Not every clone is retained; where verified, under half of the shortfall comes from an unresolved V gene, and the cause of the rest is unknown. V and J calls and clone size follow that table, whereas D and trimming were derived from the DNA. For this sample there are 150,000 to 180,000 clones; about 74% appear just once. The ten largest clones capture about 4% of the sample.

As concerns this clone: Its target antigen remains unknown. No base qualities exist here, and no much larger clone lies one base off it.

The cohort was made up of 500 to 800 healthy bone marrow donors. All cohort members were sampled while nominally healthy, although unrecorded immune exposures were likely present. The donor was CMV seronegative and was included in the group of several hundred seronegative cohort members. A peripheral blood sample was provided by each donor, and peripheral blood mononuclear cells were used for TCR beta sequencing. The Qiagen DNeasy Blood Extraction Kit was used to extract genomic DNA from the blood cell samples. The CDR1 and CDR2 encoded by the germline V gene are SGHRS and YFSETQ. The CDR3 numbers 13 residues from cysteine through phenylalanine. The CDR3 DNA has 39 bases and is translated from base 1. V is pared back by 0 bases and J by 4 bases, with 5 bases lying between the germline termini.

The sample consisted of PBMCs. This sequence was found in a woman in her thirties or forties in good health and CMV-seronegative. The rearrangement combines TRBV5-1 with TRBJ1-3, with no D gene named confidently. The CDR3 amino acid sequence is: CASSLDQGNTIYF. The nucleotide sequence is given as TGCGCCAGCAGCTTGGACCAGGGAAACACCATATATTTT.